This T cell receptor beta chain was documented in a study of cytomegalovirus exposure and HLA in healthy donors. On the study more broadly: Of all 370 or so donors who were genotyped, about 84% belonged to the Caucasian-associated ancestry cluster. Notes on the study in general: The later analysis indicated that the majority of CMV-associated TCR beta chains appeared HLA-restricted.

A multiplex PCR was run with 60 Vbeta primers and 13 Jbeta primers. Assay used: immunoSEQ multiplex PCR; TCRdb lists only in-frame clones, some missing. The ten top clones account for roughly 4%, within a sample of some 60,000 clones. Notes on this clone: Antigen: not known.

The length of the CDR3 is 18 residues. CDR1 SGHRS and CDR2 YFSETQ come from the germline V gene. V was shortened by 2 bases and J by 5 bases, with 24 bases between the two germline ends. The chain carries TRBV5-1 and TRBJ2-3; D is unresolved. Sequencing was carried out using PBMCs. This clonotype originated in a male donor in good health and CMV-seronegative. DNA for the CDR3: TGCGCCAGCAGCTTTTACTACCGAGCTTCTTCTGGTGGAGATACGCAGTATTTT. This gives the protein CASSFYYRASSGGDTQYF.